These 16 T cell receptor beta chains came from one sample sequenced in a study of beta chain features in type 1 diabetes. Study-level findings and limits: A moderate, significant TCRB CDR3 shortening appeared in type 1 diabetes across four CD4+ subsets.

TCRB transcripts that were expressed got sequenced, as all of the isolated RNA had been reverse transcribed. Assay: immunoSEQ multiplex PCR; the TCRdb copy retains only in-frame clones and omits some. The sample gives around 100,000 clones, under 30% of which show up once; roughly 0.5% is in the top ten. Their cognate antigens are unknown. The sequenced sample consisted of central memory CD4+ T cells from blood. Receptor source: a woman aged 18-29 years with type 1 diabetes.

The chain combines TRBV4-1 with TRBJ2-2; 10 bases align to TRBD2. CDR1 is MGHRA, CDR2 YSYEKL, per germline. V shed 7 bases and J 2 bases; nucleotides not matched to a gene: 7. This CDR3 comprises 16 residues. The CDR3 sequence: CASTRGLAANTGELFF. The CDR3 DNA reads as TGCGCCAGCACCCGCGGACTAGCGGCTAACACCGGGGAGCTGTTTTTT.

The chain is built from TRBV28 and TRBJ2-3, with 10 nucleotides matching TRBD2. The CDR3 has 14 amino acids. CDR1 is MDHEN and CDR2 is SYDVKM in the germline V gene. V trimming: 9 bases; J trimming: 1 base; junction bases outside the gene matches: 4. The CDR3: CASSGRWGTDTQYF. CDR3 nucleotides: TGTGCCAGTAGCGGGAGGTGGGGCACAGATACGCAGTATTTT.

The chain couples TRBV7-2 to TRBJ2-1, with 8 nucleotides matching TRBD1. This CDR3 spans 16 amino acids. After removal of 6 bases from V and 7 bases from J, the junction contained 14 bases not matched to a gene. The V gene's germline CDR1 is SGHTA and CDR2 FQGNSA. The CDR3 sequence is CASRPGGQGEGNEQFF. The CDR3 DNA follows: TGTGCCAGCAGACCCGGTGGACAGGGAGAGGGGAATGAGCAGTTCTTC.

A few counts support this clone. The rearrangement joins TRBV30 to TRBJ1-5; D is perhaps TRBD1 (5 bases). V was trimmed by 1 base and J by 5 bases, leaving 9 bases between them. This CDR3 region has 13 residues. The germline V gene encodes CDR1 GTSNPN and CDR2 SVGIG (reference sequence). Here the CDR3 reads CAWSEQDYQPQHF. As DNA, the CDR3 is TGTGCCTGGAGTGAACAGGATTATCAGCCCCAGCATTTT.

DNA for the CDR3: TGTGCCAGCTCACCGGCGGGAGGGCCCTCCTACGAGCAGTACGTC. Translation: CASSPAGGPSYEQYV. The J gene is TRBJ2-7, the V gene TRBV18; 9 nucleotides match TRBD2. The CDR3 spans 15 residues. The trim removed 3 bases at V and 0 bases at J, leaving 3 bases unmatched. Germline V gene sequence: CDR1 KGHSH, CDR2 LQKENI.

This clone came up many times. V usage is TRBV30 and J usage is TRBJ2-4; no firm D call. The CDR3 sequence is 11 residues long. Germline V CDR1 and CDR2: GTSNPN, SVGIG (reference sequence). V was clipped by 8 bases and J by 2 bases, with 7 bases between them. For the CDR3, the DNA is TGTGCCGCCGGGTCCAAAAACATTCAGTACTTC. This codes for CAAGSKNIQYF.

The chain joins TRBV6-5 to TRBJ2-5; D is possibly TRBD1 (6 bases). The ends were cut back, 5 bases at V and 5 bases at J, with 15 bases in the middle. Germline CDR1 and CDR2: MNHEY and SVGAGI. The CDR3 consists of 14 residues. CDR3 nucleotide sequence: TGTGCCAGCAGTACTAGATCGAGGGGGGAGACCCAGTACTTC. This codes for CASSTRSRGETQYF.

This clone was seen only a few times. This chain connects TRBV28 to TRBJ2-1; 7 nucleotides line up with TRBD2. The germline gives CDR1 MDHEN, CDR2 SYDVKM. The CDR3 is 17 residues long. The V gene end was trimmed by 5 bases and the J gene end by 4 bases; junction bases not matched to a gene: 14. CDR3 nucleotides: TGTGCCAGCAGTCCCATCGGGGCGGGAGCGGGGTACAATGAGCAGTTCTTC. Amino acid sequence: CASSPIGAGAGYNEQFF.

This rearrangement joins TRBV6-1 to TRBJ2-7; 7 positions match TRBD2. This CDR3 is 16 amino acids long. Germline V gene data show CDR1 as MNHNS and CDR2 as SASEGT. V gave up 4 bases and J gave up 0 bases; unmatched junction bases: 9. As DNA, the CDR3 is TGTGCCAGCAGTGCCCCCCTTGGGGGGGGCTCCTACGAGCAGTACGTC. It encodes CASSAPLGGGSYEQYV.

The gene calls are TRBV4-3 and TRBJ2-3, with a weak D call TRBD2 (5 bases). The CDR3 is 21 amino acids. CDR1 LGHNA and CDR2 YSLEER come from the germline V gene. Trimming removed 0 bases at V and 5 bases at J, with 30 bases between. The CDR3: CASSQDLTRPELMGIKDTQYF. For the CDR3, the DNA is TGCGCCAGCAGCCAAGATCTAACTAGACCGGAGTTAATGGGAATTAAAGATACGCAGTATTTT.

The V and J genes are TRBV27 and TRBJ1-2; D possibly corresponds to TRBD1 (5 bases). V was clipped by 7 bases and J by 2 bases, with 17 bases between them. This CDR3 has 15 residues. From germline, CDR1 is MNHEY and CDR2 SMNVEV (reference sequence). The CDR3 is CASTPTGVGNYGYTF. CDR3 coding DNA: TGTGCCAGCACCCCCACGGGGGTGGGGAACTATGGCTACACCTTC.

As DNA, the CDR3 is TGTGCCAGCAGCTTAGGACAGCCCAAAAACATTCAGTACTTC. It encodes CASSLGQPKNIQYF. The rearrangement links TRBV7-2 to TRBJ2-4, with a possible D match to TRBD1 (5 bases). The CDR3 is 14 amino acids. Germline CDR1 SGHTA, CDR2 FQGNSA. The ends were cut back, 1 base at V and 2 bases at J, with 6 bases in the middle.

This clone was recorded a few times. The chain uses TRBV30 and TRBJ1-5; weak D call: TRBD1 (6 bases). This CDR3 is 18 amino acids long. Germline values: CDR1 GTSNPN, CDR2 SVGIG (reference sequence). The germline V and J ends were trimmed by 1 base and 2 bases, with 21 bases remaining between them. CDR3 amino acids: CAWSDLIIRGSGNQPQHF. CDR3 nucleotide sequence: TGTGCCTGGAGTGACCTAATCATCAGGGGTAGCGGCAATCAGCCCCAGCATTTT.

This clone was seen more than once but under ten times. The chain uses TRBV7-2 and TRBJ2-6; D may be TRBD1 (6 bases). Germline V gene lookup returns CDR1 SGHTA and CDR2 FQGNSA. V was shortened by 3 bases and J by 0 bases, with 15 bases between the two germline ends. The CDR3 loop spans 18 amino acids. CDR3 protein: CASSFTRGTSSGANVLTF. CDR3 nucleotides: TGTGCCAGCAGCTTCACAAGGGGGACGAGCTCTGGGGCCAACGTCCTGACTTTC.

This clone was counted between two and nine times. The V gene is TRBV30, the J gene TRBJ1-2; the D is unclear. This CDR3 region has 9 residues. Germline V lookup: CDR1 GTSNPN, CDR2 SVGIG (reference sequence). V lost 1 base, J lost 10 bases, and 4 bases lay in between. The chain's CDR3 is CAWSAPYTF. CDR3 DNA: TGTGCCTGGAGTGCTCCCTACACCTTC.

This clone has more than one count but fewer than ten. The chain links TRBV7-9 to TRBJ2-1; D may be TRBD2 (6 bases). The CDR3 length is 13 residues. V lost 5 bases to trimming and J lost 5 bases, with 10 bases between them. Germline-derived CDR1 and CDR2 are SEHNR and FQNEAQ (reference sequence). CDR3 sequence: CASSLGLNNEQFF. In nucleotides, the CDR3 is TGTGCCAGCAGCCTGGGACTTAACAATGAGCAGTTCTTC.